This T cell receptor (beta chain) was captured by sequencing in a study of Ad26.COV2.S vaccination and SARS-CoV-2 variants. Study summary: Dosing was one shot or two shots 56 days apart. Whole-study results and caveats: Those who received the vaccine showed greater spike-specific TCR breadth than those given placebo.

Generated by immunoSEQ multiplex PCR, the TCRdb table keeps only in-frame clones and is missing some. The sample lists under 400,000 clones, more than 75% seen once, with around 3.6% in the top ten. Trimming took 6 bases from V and 6 from J, leaving 17 bases between them. This CDR3 comprises 14 residues. Germline values: CDR1 SEHNR, CDR2 FQNEAQ (reference sequence). As for this clone: The antigen is undetermined.

Treatment given: some 20 received Ad26.COV2.S at low or high dose, single or two shots; 5 received placebo; per-sample allocation not given. Collection of the samples took place on day 63 after the first injection of vaccine or placebo. Wuhan-strain spike was delivered by a replication-incompetent Ad26 vector. This chain links TRBV7-9 with TRBJ1-1; perhaps TRBD1 as D (5 bases). The specimen comprised peripheral blood, sampled in a trial of Ad26.COV2.S vaccine versus placebo. This sequence was found in a person aged 18-60 years who received the Ad26.COV2.S COVID-19 vaccine or a placebo. This CDR3 reads CASSTGTLGAEAFF. CDR3 nucleotides: TGTGCCAGCAGTACGGGGACCCTGGGCGCTGAAGCTTTCTTT.